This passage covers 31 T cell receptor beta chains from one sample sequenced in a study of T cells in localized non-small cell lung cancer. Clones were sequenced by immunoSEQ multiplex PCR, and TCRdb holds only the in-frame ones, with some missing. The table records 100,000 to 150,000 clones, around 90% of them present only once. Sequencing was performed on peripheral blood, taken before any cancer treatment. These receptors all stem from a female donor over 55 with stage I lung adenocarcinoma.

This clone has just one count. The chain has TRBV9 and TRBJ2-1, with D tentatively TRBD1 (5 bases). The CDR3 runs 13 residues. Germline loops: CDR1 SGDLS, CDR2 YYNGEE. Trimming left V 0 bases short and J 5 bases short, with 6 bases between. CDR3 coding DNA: TGTGCCAGCAGCGTAGTAGGGGACAATGAGCAGTTCTTC. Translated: CASSVVGDNEQFF.

CDR3 sequence reads: CASTDAGGKQFF. In DNA form, the CDR3 reads TGTGCCAGCACCGACGCCGGGGGGAAGCAGTTCTTC. The V and J genes are TRBV6-5 and TRBJ2-1, with 7 positions matching TRBD2. Germline V gives CDR1 MNHEY, CDR2 SVGAGI. CDR3 size: 12 residues. Germline trimming cut 7 bases from V and 11 bases from J; bases unmatched to any gene: 8.

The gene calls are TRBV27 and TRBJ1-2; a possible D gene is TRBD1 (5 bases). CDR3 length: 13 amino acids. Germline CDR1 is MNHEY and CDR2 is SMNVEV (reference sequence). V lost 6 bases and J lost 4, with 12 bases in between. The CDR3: CASRKTEFYGYTF. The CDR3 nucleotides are TGTGCCAGCAGGAAGACAGAATTCTATGGCTACACCTTC.

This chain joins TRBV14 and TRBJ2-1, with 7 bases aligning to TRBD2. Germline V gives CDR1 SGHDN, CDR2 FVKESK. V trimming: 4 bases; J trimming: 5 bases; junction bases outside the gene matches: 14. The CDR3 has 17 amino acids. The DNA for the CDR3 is TGTGCCAGCAGCCCAGGCTCATTGCGGGAGAGGAACAATGAGCAGTTCTTC. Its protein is CASSPGSLRERNNEQFF.

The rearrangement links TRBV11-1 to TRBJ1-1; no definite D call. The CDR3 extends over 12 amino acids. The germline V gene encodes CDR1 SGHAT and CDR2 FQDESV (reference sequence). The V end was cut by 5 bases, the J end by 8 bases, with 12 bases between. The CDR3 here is CASSQDGNEAFF. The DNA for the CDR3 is TGTGCCAGCAGCCAAGACGGCAACGAAGCTTTCTTT. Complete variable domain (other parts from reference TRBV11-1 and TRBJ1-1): EAEVAQSPRYKITEKSQAVAFWCDPISGHATLYWYRQILGQGPELLVQFQDESVVDDSQLPKDRFSAERLKGVDSTLKIQPAELGDSAMYLCASSQDGNEAFFGQGTRLTVV.

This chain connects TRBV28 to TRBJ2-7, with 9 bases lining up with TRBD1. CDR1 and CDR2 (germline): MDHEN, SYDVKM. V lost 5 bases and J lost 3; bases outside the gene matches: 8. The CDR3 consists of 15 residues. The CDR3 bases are TGTGCCAGCAGTACCTCCGGGACAGGGATCTACGAGCAGTACTTC. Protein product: CASSTSGTGIYEQYF.

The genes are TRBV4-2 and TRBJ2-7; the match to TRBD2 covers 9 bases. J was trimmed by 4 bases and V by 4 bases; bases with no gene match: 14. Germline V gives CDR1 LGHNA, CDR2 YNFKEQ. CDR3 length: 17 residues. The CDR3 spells CASSPAGGGLATYEQYF. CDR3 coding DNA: TGTGCCAGCAGCCCCGCGGGGGGGGGACTAGCAACTTACGAGCAGTACTTC.

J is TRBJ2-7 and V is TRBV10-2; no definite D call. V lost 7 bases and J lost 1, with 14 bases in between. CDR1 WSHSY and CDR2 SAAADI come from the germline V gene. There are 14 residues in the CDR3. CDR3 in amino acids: CASKAGRESYEQYF. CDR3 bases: TGCGCCAGCAAAGCTGGAAGGGAATCCTACGAGCAGTACTTC.

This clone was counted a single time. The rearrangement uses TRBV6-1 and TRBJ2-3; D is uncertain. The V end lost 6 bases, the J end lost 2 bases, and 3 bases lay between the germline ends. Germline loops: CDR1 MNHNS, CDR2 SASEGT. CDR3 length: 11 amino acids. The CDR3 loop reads CASSLTDTQYF. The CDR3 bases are TGTGCCAGCAGCCTCACAGATACGCAGTATTTT.

The CDR3 nucleotides are TGTGCCAGCTCACCATTCCGGGGCTACACCTTC. Its translation: CASSPFRGYTF. This chain connects TRBV21-1 to TRBJ1-2. TRBV21-1 is a recognized pseudogene. This CDR3 has 11 residues.

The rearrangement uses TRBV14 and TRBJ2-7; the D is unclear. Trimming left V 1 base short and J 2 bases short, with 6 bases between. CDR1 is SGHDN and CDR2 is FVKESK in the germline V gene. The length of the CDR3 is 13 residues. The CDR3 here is CASSQGLAYEQYF. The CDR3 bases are TGTGCCAGCAGCCAAGGTCTAGCCTACGAGCAGTACTTC.

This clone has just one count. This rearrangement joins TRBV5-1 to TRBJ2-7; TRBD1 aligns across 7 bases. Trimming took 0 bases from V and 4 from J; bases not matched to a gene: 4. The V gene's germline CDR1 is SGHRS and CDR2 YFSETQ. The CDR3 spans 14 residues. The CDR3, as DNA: TGCGCCAGCAGCTTGGTGGACAGGACGTACGAGCAGTACTTC. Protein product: CASSLVDRTYEQYF.

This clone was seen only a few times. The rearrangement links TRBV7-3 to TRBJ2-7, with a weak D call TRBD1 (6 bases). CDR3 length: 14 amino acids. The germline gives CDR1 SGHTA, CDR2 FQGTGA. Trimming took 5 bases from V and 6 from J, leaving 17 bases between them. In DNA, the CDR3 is TGTGCCAGCAGCCCCACAGGGATAGGTGGCGAGCAGTACTTC. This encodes CASSPTGIGGEQYF. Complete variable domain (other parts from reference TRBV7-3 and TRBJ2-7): GAGVSQTPSNKVTEKGKYVELRCDPISGHTALYWYRQSLGQGPEFLIYFQGTGAADDSGLPNDRFFAVRPEGSVSTLKIQRTERGDSAVYLCASSPTGIGGEQYFGPGTRLTVT.

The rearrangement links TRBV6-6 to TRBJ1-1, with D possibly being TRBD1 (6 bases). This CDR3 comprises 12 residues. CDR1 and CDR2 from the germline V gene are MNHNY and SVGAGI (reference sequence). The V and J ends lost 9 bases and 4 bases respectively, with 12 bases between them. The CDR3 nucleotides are TGTGCCAGACAGGGAAATGTCACTGAAGCTTTCTTT. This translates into CARQGNVTEAFF.

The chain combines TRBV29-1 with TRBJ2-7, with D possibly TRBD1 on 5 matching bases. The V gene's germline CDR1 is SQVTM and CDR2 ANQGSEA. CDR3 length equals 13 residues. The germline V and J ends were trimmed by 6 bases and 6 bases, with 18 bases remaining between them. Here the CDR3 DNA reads TGCAGCGTAAAAGGGGATAATAGATTCGAGCAGTACTTC. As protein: CSVKGDNRFEQYF.

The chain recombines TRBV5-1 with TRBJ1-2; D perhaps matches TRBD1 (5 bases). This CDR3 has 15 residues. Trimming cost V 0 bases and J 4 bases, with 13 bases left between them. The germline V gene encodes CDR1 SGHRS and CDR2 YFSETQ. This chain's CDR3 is CASSLEGAEGYGYTF. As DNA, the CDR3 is TGCGCCAGCAGCTTGGAAGGGGCGGAGGGCTATGGCTACACCTTC. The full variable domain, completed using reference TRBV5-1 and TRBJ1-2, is KAGVTQTPRYLIKTRGQQVTLSCSPISGHRSVSWYQQTPGQGLQFLFEYFSETQRNKGNFPGRFSGRQFSNSRSEMNVSTLELGDSALYLCASSLEGAEGYGYTFGSGTRLTVV.

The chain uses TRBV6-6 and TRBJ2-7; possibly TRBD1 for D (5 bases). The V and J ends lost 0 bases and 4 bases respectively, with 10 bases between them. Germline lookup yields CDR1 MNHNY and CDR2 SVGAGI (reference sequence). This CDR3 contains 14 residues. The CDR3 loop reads CASSYSAQGYEQYF. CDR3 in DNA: TGTGCCAGCAGTTACTCCGCGCAGGGTTACGAGCAGTACTTC.

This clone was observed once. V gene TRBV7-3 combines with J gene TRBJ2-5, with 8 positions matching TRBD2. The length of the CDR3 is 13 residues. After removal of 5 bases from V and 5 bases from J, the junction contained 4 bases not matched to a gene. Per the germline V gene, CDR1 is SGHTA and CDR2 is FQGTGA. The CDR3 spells CASSPGLGETQYF. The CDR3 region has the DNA TGTGCCAGCAGCCCGGGACTAGGGGAGACCCAGTACTTC.

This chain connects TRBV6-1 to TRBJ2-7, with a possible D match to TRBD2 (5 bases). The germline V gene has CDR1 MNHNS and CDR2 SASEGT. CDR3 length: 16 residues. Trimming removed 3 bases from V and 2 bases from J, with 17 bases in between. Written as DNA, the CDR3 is TGTGCCAGCAGTGATAGTCGGCGGGCATCAACCTACGAGCAGTACTTC. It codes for CASSDSRRASTYEQYF.

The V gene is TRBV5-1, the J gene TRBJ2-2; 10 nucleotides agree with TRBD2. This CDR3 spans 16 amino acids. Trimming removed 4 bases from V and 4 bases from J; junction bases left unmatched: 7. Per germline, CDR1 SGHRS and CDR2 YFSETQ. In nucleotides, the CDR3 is TGCGCCAGCAGCCCCGGGACTAGCGTAGCCACCGGGGAGCTGTTTTTT. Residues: CASSPGTSVATGELFF.

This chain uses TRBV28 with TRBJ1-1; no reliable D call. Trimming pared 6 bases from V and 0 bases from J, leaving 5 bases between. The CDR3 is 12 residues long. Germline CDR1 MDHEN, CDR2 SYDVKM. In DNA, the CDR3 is TGTGCCAGCAGGCTATTGAACACTGAAGCTTTCTTT. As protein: CASRLLNTEAFF.

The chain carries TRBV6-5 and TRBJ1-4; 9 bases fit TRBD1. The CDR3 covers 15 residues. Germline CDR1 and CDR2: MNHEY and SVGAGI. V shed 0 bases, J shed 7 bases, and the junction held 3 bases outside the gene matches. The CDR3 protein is CASSYSTGGREKLFF. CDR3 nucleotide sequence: TGTGCCAGCAGTTACTCTACAGGGGGCCGTGAAAAACTGTTTTTT.

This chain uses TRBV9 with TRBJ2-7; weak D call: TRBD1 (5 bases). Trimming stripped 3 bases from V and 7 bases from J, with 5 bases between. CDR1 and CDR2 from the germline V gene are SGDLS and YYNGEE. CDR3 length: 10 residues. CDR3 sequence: CASSDREQYF. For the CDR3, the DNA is TGTGCCAGCAGCGACAGGGAGCAGTACTTC.

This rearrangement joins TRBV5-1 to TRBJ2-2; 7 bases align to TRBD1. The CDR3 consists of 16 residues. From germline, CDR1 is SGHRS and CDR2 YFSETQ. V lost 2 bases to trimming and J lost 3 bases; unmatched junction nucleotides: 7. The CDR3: CASSFVQGWDTGELFF. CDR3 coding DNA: TGCGCCAGCAGCTTTGTACAGGGGTGGGACACCGGGGAGCTGTTTTTT.

DNA of the CDR3: TGCGCCAGCACCCTAGCGGGAAGGGCAGATACGCAGTATTTT. Protein: CASTLAGRADTQYF. This chain links TRBV5-1 with TRBJ2-3, with 9 bases identical to TRBD2. V shed 6 bases and J 4 bases; nucleotides not matched to a gene: 6. The CDR3 covers 14 residues. Germline CDR1 and CDR2: SGHRS and YFSETQ.

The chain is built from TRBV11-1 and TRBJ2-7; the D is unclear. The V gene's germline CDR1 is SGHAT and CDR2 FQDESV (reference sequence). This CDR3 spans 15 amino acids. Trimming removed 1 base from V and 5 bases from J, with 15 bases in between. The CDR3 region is CASSLDPMTTNEQYF. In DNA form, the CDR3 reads TGTGCCAGCAGCTTAGACCCTATGACGACCAACGAGCAGTACTTC.

CDR3 DNA sequence: TGTGCCAGCAGTGCACAGGGGGGGAATCAGCCCCAGCATTTT. Protein product: CASSAQGGNQPQHF. This chain uses TRBV2 with TRBJ1-5; 8 positions match TRBD1. CDR1 is SNHLY, CDR2 FYNNEI, per germline. This CDR3 region has 14 residues. Unmatched junction bases numbered 3, after V lost 4 bases and J lost 4 bases.

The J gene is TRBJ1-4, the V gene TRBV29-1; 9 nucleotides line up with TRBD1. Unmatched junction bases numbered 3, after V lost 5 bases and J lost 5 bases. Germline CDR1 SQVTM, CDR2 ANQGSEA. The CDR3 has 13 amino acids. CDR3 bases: TGCAGCGTTTTCGGGACAGGGAATGAAAAACTGTTTTTT. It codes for CSVFGTGNEKLFF.

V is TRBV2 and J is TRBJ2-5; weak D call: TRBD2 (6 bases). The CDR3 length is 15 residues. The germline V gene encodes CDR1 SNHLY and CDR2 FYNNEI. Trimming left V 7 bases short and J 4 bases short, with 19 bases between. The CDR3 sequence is CASKFSGGGGETQYF. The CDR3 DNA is TGTGCCAGCAAATTTAGCGGCGGAGGTGGAGAGACCCAGTACTTC.

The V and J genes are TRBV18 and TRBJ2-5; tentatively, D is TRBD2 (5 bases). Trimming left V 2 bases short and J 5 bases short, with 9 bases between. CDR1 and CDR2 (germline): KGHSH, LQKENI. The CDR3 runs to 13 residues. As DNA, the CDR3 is TGTGCCAGCTCACCAAAGGGCGGGGAGACCCAGTACTTC. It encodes CASSPKGGETQYF.

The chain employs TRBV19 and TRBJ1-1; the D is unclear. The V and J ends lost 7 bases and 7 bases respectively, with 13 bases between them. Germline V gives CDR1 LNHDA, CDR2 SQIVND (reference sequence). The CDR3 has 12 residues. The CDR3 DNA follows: TGTGCCAGTACCCCGAGAGGAGTTGAAGCTTTCTTT. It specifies CASTPRGVEAFF.